This T cell receptor beta chain was captured by sequencing in a study of T cell responses to AZD1222 COVID-19 vaccine. TCRdb keeps only in-frame clones here, not all; method: immunoSEQ multiplex PCR. The sample yields about 140,000 clones, 84% seen once. Deletions cut 3 bases from V and 0 bases from J, with 8 bases between. CDR1 LGHDT and CDR2 YNNKEL come from the germline V gene (reference sequence). The CDR3 runs to 14 residues. Sequenced here: peripheral blood, sampled on day 0 of AZD1222 vaccination. This chain links TRBV3-1 (or the pseudogene TRBV3-2) with TRBJ1-1; the D gene is possibly TRBD1 (5 bases). The receptor's source is an adult in good health. The DNA of the CDR3 is TGTGCCAGCAGCCACAGGGCTATGAACACTGAAGCTTTCTTT. Translation: CASSHRAMNTEAFF.